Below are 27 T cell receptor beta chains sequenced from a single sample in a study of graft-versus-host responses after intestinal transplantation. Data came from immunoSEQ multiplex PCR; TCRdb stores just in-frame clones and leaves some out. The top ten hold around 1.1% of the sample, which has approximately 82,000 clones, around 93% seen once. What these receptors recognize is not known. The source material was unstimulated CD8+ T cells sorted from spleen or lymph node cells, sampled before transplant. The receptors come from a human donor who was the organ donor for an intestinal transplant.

CDR3 DNA: TGTGCCAGCAGCCAATCCGTATCAGGGGGTCGTTCACCCCTCCACTTT. This encodes CASSQSVSGGRSPLHF. The chain uses TRBV4-2 and TRBJ1-6; 7 positions agree with TRBD1. The CDR3 loop spans 16 amino acids. Germline CDR1 reads LGHNA; CDR2 reads YNFKEQ. With V trimmed by 2 bases and J by 9 bases, 10 bases remained unmatched.

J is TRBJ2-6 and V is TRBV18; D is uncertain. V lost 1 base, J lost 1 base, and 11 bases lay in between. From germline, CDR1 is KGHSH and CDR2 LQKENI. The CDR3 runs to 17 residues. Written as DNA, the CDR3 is TGTGCCAGCTCACCACGGCAGGTTAGATCTGGGGCCAACGTCCTGACTTTC. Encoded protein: CASSPRQVRSGANVLTF. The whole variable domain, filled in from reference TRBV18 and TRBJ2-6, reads NAGVMQNPRHLVRRRGQEARLRCSPMKGHSHVYWYRQLPEEGLKFMVYLQKENIIDESGMPKERFSAEFPKEGPSILRIQQVVRGDSAAYFCASSPRQVRSGANVLTFGAGSRLTVL.

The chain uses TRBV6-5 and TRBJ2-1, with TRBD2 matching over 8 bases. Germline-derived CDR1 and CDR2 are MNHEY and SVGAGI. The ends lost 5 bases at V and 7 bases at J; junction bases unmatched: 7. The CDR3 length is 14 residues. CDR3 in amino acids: CASSLTGGLNEQFF. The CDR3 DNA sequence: TGTGCCAGCAGTCTAACGGGGGGGCTGAATGAGCAGTTCTTC.

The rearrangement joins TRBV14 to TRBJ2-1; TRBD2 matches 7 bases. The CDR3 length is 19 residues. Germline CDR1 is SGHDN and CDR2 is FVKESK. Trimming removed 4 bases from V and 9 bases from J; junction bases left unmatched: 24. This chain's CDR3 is CASSPLGIGGSYGMGEQFF. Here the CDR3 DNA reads TGTGCCAGCAGCCCCCTGGGAATTGGCGGGAGTTATGGAATGGGTGAGCAGTTCTTC.

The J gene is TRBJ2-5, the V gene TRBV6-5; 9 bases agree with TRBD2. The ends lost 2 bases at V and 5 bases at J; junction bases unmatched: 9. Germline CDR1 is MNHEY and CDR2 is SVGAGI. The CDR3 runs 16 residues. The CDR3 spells CASSYGISGRGETQYF. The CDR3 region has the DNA TGTGCCAGCAGTTACGGGATTAGCGGGAGAGGGGAGACCCAGTACTTC.

The CDR3 sequence is CASSYPLAGTDTQYF. DNA of the CDR3: TGTGCCAGCAGTTACCCACTAGCGGGCACAGATACGCAGTATTTT. The chain is built from TRBV6-6 and TRBJ2-3; TRBD2 matches at 8 bases. The CDR3 is made up of 15 amino acids. Trimming cost V 2 bases and J 1 base; bases outside gene matches: 2. CDR1 is MNHNY, CDR2 SVGAGI, per germline (reference sequence).

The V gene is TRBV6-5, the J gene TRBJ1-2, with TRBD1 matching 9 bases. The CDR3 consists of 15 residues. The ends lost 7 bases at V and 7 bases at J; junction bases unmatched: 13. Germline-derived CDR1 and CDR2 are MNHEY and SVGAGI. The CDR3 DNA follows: TGTGCCAGCACCGGCCATACCCGGGACAGGGTTGGCTACACCTTC. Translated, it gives CASTGHTRDRVGYTF.

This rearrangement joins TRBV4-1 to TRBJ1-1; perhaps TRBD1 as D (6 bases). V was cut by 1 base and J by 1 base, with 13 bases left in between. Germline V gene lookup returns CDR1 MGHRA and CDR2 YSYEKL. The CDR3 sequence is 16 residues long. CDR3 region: CASSQVGIRGNTEAFF. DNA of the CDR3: TGCGCCAGCAGCCAAGTTGGTATCAGGGGGAACACTGAAGCTTTCTTT.

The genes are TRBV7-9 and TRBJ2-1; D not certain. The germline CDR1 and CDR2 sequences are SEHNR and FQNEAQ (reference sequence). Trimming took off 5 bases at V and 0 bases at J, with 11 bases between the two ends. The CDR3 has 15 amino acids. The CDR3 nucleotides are TGTGCCAGCAGCCCGGCCCGAGGCTCCTACAATGAGCAGTTCTTC. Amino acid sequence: CASSPARGSYNEQFF.

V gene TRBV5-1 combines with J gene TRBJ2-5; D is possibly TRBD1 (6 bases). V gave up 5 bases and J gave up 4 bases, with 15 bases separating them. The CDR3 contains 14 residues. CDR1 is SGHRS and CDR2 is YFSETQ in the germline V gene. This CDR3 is CASRGQMGGETQYF. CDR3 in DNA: TGCGCCAGCAGAGGACAGATGGGTGGAGAGACCCAGTACTTC.

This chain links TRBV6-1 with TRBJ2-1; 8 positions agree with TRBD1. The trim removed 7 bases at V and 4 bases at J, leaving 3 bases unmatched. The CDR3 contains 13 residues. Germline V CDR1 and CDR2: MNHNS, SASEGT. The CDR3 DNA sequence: TGTGCCAGCATAGGGACAGGATACAATGAGCAGTTCTTC. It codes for CASIGTGYNEQFF.

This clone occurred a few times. CDR3 sequence (DNA): TGTGCCAGCAGCGCCAGAAGGGGAGAAAAACTGTTTTTT. The encoded protein is CASSARRGEKLFF. V and J are TRBV7-9 and TRBJ1-4; D is possibly TRBD1 (5 bases). CDR1 and CDR2 from the germline V gene are SEHNR and FQNEAQ (reference sequence). The CDR3 covers 13 residues. V was trimmed by 5 bases and J by 8 bases, leaving 12 bases between them.

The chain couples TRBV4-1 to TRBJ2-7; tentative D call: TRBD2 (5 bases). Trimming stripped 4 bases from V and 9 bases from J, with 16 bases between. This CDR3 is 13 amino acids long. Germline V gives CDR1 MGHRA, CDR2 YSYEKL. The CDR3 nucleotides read TGCGCCAGCAGCCGCCGCCTAGCCTTTCCGCAGTACTTC. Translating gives CASSRRLAFPQYF.

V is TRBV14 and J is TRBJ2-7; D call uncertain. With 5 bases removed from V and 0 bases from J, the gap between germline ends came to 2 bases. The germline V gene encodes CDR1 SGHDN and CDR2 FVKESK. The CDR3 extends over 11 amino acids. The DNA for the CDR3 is TGTGCCAGCAGCTACTCCTACGAGCAGTACTTC. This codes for CASSYSYEQYF.

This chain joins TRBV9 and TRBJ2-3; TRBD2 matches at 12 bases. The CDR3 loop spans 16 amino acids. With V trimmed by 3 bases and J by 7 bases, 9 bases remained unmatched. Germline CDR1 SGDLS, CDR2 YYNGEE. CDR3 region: CASSGETSGRSYTQYF. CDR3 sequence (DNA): TGTGCCAGCAGCGGGGAAACTAGCGGGAGGTCATATACGCAGTATTTT.

CDR3 DNA: TGTGCCAGCAGCTTAGAGGACAGGGCAGACACTGAAGCTTTCTTT. Protein: CASSLEDRADTEAFF. The genes are TRBV13 and TRBJ1-1; TRBD1 agrees at 8 bases. The junction had 4 bases not matched to a gene; V was cut back by 1 base and J by 3 bases. CDR1 and CDR2 from the germline V gene are PRHDT and FYEKMQ (reference sequence). This CDR3 spans 15 amino acids.

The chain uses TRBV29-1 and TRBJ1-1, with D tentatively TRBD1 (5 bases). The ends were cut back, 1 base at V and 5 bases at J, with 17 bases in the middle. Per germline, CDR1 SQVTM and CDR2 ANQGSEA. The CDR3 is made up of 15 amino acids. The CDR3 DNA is TGCAGCGTTGAAGGAATGCGGGGGGGATGGACTGAAGCTTTCTTT. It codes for CSVEGMRGGWTEAFF.

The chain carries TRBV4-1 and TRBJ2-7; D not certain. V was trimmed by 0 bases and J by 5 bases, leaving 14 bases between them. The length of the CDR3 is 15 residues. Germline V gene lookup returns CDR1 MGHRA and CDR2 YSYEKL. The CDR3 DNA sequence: TGCGCCAGCAGCCAAGAAGAGAGCAACTTAAACGAGCAGTACTTC. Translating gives CASSQEESNLNEQYF.

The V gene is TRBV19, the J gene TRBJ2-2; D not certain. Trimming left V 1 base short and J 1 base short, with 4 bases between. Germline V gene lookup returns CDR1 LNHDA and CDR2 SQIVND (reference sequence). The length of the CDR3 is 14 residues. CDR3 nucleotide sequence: TGTGCCAGTAGTATAGTCTGGAACACCGGGGAGCTGTTTTTT. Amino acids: CASSIVWNTGELFF. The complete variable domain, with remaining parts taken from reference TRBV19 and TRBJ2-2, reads DGGITQSPKYLFRKEGQNVTLSCEQNLNHDAMYWYRQDPGQGLRLIYYSQIVNDFQKGDIAEGYSVSREKKESFPLTVTSAQKNPTAFYLCASSIVWNTGELFFGEGSRLTVL.

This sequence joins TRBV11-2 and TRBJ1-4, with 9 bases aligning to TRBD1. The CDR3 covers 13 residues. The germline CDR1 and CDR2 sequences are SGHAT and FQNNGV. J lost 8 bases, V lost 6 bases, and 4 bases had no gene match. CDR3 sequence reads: CASRKGQGEKLFF. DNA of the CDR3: TGTGCCAGCAGAAAGGGACAGGGCGAAAAACTGTTTTTT.

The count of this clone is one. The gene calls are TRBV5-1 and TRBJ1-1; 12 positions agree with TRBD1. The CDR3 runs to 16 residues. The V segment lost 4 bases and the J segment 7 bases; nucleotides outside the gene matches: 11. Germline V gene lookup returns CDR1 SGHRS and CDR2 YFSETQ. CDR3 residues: CASSQSPGQGASEAFF. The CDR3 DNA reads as TGCGCCAGCAGCCAAAGCCCGGGACAGGGGGCGAGTGAAGCTTTCTTT.

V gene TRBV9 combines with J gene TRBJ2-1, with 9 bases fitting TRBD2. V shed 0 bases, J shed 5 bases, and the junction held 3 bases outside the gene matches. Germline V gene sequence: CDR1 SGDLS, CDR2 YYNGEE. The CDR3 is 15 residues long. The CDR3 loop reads CASSVGGGGDNEQFF. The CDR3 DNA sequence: TGTGCCAGCAGCGTAGGAGGCGGGGGGGACAATGAGCAGTTCTTC.

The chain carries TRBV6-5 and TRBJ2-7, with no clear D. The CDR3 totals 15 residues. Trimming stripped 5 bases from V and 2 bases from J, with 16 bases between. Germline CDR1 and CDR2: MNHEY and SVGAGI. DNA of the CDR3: TGTGCCAGCAGTGGCGGTCGGCTGGCTCCCTACGAGCAGTACTTC. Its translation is CASSGGRLAPYEQYF.

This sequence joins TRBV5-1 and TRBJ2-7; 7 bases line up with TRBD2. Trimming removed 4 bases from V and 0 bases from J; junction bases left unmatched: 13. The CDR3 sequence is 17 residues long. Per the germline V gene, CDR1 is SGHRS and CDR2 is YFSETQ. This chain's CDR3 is CASSPLGAGLVSYEQYF. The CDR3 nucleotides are TGCGCCAGCAGCCCTCTCGGAGCGGGGCTGGTCTCCTACGAGCAGTACTTC.

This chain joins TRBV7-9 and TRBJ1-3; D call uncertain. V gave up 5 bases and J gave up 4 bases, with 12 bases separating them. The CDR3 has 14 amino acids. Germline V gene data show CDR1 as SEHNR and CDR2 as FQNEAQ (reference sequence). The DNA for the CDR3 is TGTGCCAGCAGCCAAACCCGGGGAGGAAACACCATATATTTT. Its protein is CASSQTRGGNTIYF.

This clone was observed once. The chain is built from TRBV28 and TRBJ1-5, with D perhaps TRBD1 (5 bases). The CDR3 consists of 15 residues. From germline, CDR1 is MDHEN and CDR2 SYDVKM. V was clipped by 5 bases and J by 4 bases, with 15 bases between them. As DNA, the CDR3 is TGTGCCAGCAGTGGGGCAGGGCCTTCGAATCAGCCCCAGCATTTT. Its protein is CASSGAGPSNQPQHF. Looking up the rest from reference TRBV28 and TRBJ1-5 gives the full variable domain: DVKVTQSSRYLVKRTGEKVFLECVQDMDHENMFWYRQDPGLGLRLIYFSYDVKMKEKGDIPEGYSVSREKKERFSLILESASTNQTSMYLCASSGAGPSNQPQHFGDGTRLSIL.

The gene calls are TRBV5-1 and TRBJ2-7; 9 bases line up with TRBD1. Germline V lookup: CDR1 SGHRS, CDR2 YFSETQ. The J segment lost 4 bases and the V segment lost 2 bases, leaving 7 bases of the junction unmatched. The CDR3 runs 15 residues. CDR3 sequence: CASSFRDRVSYEQYF. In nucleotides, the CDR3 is TGCGCCAGCAGCTTCCGGGACAGGGTTTCGTACGAGCAGTACTTC.